The clone carrying this TCR beta chain was counted many times. This sample stems from a study of T cells in Graves' hyperthyroidism and ophthalmopathy. TCR beta CDR3 region amplification was performed from RNA transcripts. HTBI primers were employed in a first-round RT-PCR of the TCR CDR3. TCRdb independently ran MiXCR on the multiplex PCR reads; one entry per CDR3 protein. Here the sample spans some 270,000 distinct CDR3 sequences, roughly 15% being singletons. The V end lost 0 bases, the J end lost 6 bases, and 11 bases lay between the germline ends. Germline CDR1 LGHDT, CDR2 YNNKEL (reference sequence). This CDR3 region has 14 residues.

The chain employs TRBV3-1 and TRBJ2-5, with D possibly being TRBD2 (5 bases). The sample consisted of blood. The clonotype originates from a woman aged 30 to 39 with Graves' hyperthyroidism that later progressed to Graves' ophthalmopathy. The CDR3 here is CASSQDLAPQTQYF. The CDR3 DNA is TGTGCCAGCAGCCAAGATCTAGCCCCCCAGACCCAGTACTTC.